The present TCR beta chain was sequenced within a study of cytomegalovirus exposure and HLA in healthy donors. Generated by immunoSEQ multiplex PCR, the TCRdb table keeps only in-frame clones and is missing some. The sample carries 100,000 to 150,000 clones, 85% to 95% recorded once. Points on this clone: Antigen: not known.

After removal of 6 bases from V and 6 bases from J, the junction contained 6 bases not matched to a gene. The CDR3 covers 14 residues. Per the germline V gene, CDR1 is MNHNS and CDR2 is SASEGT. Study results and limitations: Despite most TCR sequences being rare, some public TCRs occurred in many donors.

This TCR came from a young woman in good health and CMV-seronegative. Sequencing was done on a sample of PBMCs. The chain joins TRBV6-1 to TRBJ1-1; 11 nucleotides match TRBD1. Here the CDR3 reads CASRSGTGGPEAFF. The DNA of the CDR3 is TGTGCCAGCAGAAGTGGGACAGGGGGTCCTGAAGCTTTCTTT.